Shown below are 30 T cell receptor beta chains from a single sample sequenced in a study of read filtering for tumor transcriptome and immune sequencing. The library was built from around 380 ng RNA with molecular barcoded adaptors for alpha/delta and beta/gamma chains. TCRdb called the reads again in MiXCR, with one record for every CDR3 protein. Of about 130,000 distinct CDR3 sequences listed, roughly 13% were seen once; the top ten hold approximately 9.9%. Sample: a population of CD138-negative cells sorted from bone marrow. The receptors come from a donor over 35 with multiple myeloma.

At least ten counts were recorded for this clonotype. CDR3 protein: CASSQAVATNEKLFF. The CDR3, as DNA: TGTGCCAGCAGCCAAGCCGTAGCAACTAATGAAAAACTGTTTTTT. The genes are TRBV3-1 and TRBJ1-4, with D uncertain. Trimming took 1 base from V and 0 from J, leaving 6 bases between them. The CDR3 is 15 residues long. Germline CDR1 and CDR2: LGHDT and YNNKEL (reference sequence).

CDR3 bases: TGTGCCAGCAGTGATTCGTGGCAGGGGGCGCCCGGGGAGCTGTTTTTT. Protein sequence: CASSDSWQGAPGELFF. The chain joins TRBV6-1 to TRBJ2-2; the match to TRBD1 covers 8 bases. The V gene's germline CDR1 is MNHNS and CDR2 SASEGT. V lost 3 bases and J lost 6; bases outside the gene matches: 9. The CDR3 is made up of 16 amino acids.

There are many counts of this clonotype. The rearrangement uses TRBV29-1 and TRBJ2-1; 7 nucleotides align to TRBD2. The CDR3 totals 14 residues. Germline CDR1 and CDR2: SQVTM and ANQGSEA. V shed 4 bases and J 8 bases; nucleotides not matched to a gene: 11. The CDR3 protein is CSVAGTNLGDEQFF. As DNA, the CDR3 is TGCAGCGTTGCCGGGACTAACTTAGGCGATGAGCAGTTCTTC.

Only a few counts were recorded for this clonotype. The rearrangement uses TRBV20-1 and TRBJ2-5; the match to TRBD2 covers 9 bases. The CDR3 totals 16 residues. CDR1 is DFQATT and CDR2 is SNEGSKA in the germline V gene (reference sequence). After removal of 5 bases from V and 0 bases from J, the junction contained 10 bases not matched to a gene. For the CDR3, the DNA is TGCAGTGCTCCCCCCCTCGCGGGGGGGAACCAAGAGACCCAGTACTTC. As protein: CSAPPLAGGNQETQYF.

This clonotype occurred many times. The chain is built from TRBV7-2 and TRBJ2-3; TRBD2 is a possible D gene (6 bases). Trimming pared 1 base from V and 1 base from J, leaving 12 bases between. The CDR3 is 16 residues long. Germline V CDR1 and CDR2: SGHTA, FQGNSA. The CDR3 region is CASSLDRSGGTDTQYF. DNA for the CDR3: TGTGCCAGCAGCTTAGACAGGTCGGGGGGCACAGATACGCAGTATTTT.

The chain joins TRBV28 to TRBJ2-7; possible D gene TRBD1, 6 bases. Trimming removed 10 bases at V and 0 bases at J, with 19 bases between. Germline lookup yields CDR1 MDHEN and CDR2 SYDVKM. The CDR3 is 15 residues long. The CDR3 nucleotides read TGTGCCAACAGGGATTGGGCTCAGAGCTCCTACGAGCAGTACTTC. Amino acids: CANRDWAQSSYEQYF.

Worth noting for this clonotype: Possible read error: a much larger clone is one base away. The rearrangement links TRBV2 to TRBJ1-1; possibly TRBD1 for D (6 bases). CDR1 and CDR2 (germline): SNHLY, FYNNEI. The length of the CDR3 is 13 residues. CDR3 region: CASRSRGFTEASF. DNA for the CDR3: TGTGCCAGCAGGAGCAGGGGATTCACTGAAGCTTCCTTT.

A note on this clonotype: This could be a read error, since a much larger clone is one nucleotide away. The CDR3 loop reads CASSRAPEETQYF. CDR3 DNA: TGTGCCAGCAGCCGCGCCCCCGAAGAGACCCAGTACTTC. The V call is TRBV11-2, the J call TRBJ2-5; D gene uncertain. The germline V gene encodes CDR1 SGHAT and CDR2 FQNNGV. The CDR3 consists of 13 residues. The V gene lost 5 bases and the J gene lost 3 bases, with 10 bases spanning the gap. Together with reference TRBV11-2 and TRBJ2-5, the CDR3 gives the full variable domain: EAGVAQSPRYKIIEKRQSVAFWCNPISGHATLYWYQQILGQGPKLLIQFQNNGVVDDSQLPKDRFSAERLKGVDSTLKIQPAKLEDSAVYLCASSRAPEETQYFGPGTRLLVL.

The chain uses TRBV30 and TRBJ2-2; D may be TRBD2 (5 bases). The CDR3 totals 17 residues. Deletions cut 2 bases from V and 1 base from J, with 17 bases between. Germline V gene sequence: CDR1 GTSNPN, CDR2 SVGIG (reference sequence). In DNA, the CDR3 is TGTGCCTGGAGTACCTCTCCAGCCGGGATGAACACCGGGGAGCTGTTTTTT. Protein: CAWSTSPAGMNTGELFF.

A word on this clonotype: A read error may be the cause here, since a much bigger clone is one base away. This rearrangement joins TRBV5-1 to TRBJ2-2; a weak D match, TRBD1 (6 bases). The CDR3 runs to 16 residues. Germline-derived CDR1 and CDR2 are SGHRS and YFSETQ. CDR3 DNA: TGCGCCAGCAGACGTACGGGACAACTGAACACCGGGGAGCTGCTTTTT. Residues: CASRRTGQLNTGELLF.

Remarks on this clonotype: Sequence at one end of the junction differs from germline and may be a read error. The chain links TRBV29-1 to TRBJ2-1; TRBD1 matches at 8 bases. This CDR3 spans 13 amino acids. The germline CDR1 and CDR2 sequences are SQVTM and ANQGSEA. Here the CDR3 DNA reads TGCAGTGTTGGTAGGACAGGGTCCAATGAGCAGTCCTTC. This sequence encodes CSVGRTGSNEQSF.

This clonotype was counted at least ten times. The V call is TRBV7-3, the J call TRBJ2-1; 11 nucleotides align to TRBD2. This CDR3 contains 16 residues. Germline V CDR1 and CDR2: SGHTA, FQGTGA. The junction had 5 bases not matched to a gene; V was cut back by 1 base and J by 6 bases. This CDR3 is CASSLRKLAGVNEQFF. DNA of the CDR3: TGTGCCAGCAGCTTAAGAAAACTAGCGGGAGTCAATGAGCAGTTCTTC.

In this sample, this clonotype turned up a few times. Just one base apart from a much larger clone, this may be a read error. The chain employs TRBV3-1 and TRBJ2-1, with D perhaps matching TRBD2 (5 bases). CDR3 size: 13 residues. The germline V and J ends were trimmed by 2 bases and 12 bases, with 14 bases remaining between them. Germline CDR1 is LGHDT and CDR2 is YNNKEL (reference sequence). The CDR3 loop is CASSQPRGSGQFF. The CDR3 region has the DNA TGTGCCAGCAGCCAACCCCGGGGAAGTGGGCAGTTCTTC.

A few counts support this clonotype. The genes are TRBV2 and TRBJ1-1, with D possibly matching TRBD1 (6 bases). The length of the CDR3 is 14 residues. The germline V gene has CDR1 SNHLY and CDR2 FYNNEI. Trimming removed 6 bases from V and 0 bases from J, with 11 bases in between. The CDR3 loop is CASRKQGMNTEAFF. CDR3 sequence (DNA): TGTGCCAGCAGAAAACAGGGAATGAACACTGAAGCTTTCTTT.

This clonotype appeared many times. CDR3 bases: TGTGCCAGCAGTTTCCGGGTCGGACCATACGAGCAGTACTTC. Translated, it gives CASSFRVGPYEQYF. The chain uses TRBV6-1 and TRBJ2-7; unclear D gene. Germline loops: CDR1 MNHNS, CDR2 SASEGT. CDR3 length: 14 residues. Trimming cost V 5 bases and J 4 bases, with 15 bases left between them.

Many counts were recorded for this clonotype. Mismatch with germline at one junction end may stem from a read error. The V and J genes are TRBV7-7 and TRBJ2-2; D is undetermined. The germline CDR1 and CDR2 sequences are SSHAT and FNYEAQ (reference sequence). This CDR3 contains 15 residues. CDR3 sequence: CASSQYLSNTGELFF. The CDR3, as DNA: TGTGCTAGCAGCCAATACCTATCGAACACCGGGGAGCTGTTTTTT.

This clonotype was seen repeatedly, ten times or more. CDR3 DNA sequence: TGTGCCAGCAGATCCCCTAGCGGGGCGATGAATGAGCAGTTCTTC. This sequence encodes CASRSPSGAMNEQFF. V usage is TRBV7-2 and J usage is TRBJ2-1; 9 nucleotides line up with TRBD2. This CDR3 spans 15 amino acids. CDR1 and CDR2 (germline): SGHTA, FQGNSA. After removal of 6 bases from V and 7 bases from J, the junction contained 10 bases not matched to a gene.

This clonotype was counted many times. The rearrangement joins TRBV10-2 to TRBJ2-1; D uncertain. CDR3 size: 14 residues. CDR1 and CDR2 (germline): WSHSY, SAAADI. The ends were cut back, 8 bases at V and 0 bases at J, with 11 bases in the middle. CDR3 in DNA: TGCGCCAGCGGAAGCTCAAGCTCCTACAATGAGCAGTTCTTC. As protein: CASGSSSSYNEQFF.

V usage is TRBV5-1 and J usage is TRBJ2-7; no clear D. The CDR3 runs to 15 residues. CDR1 is SGHRS and CDR2 is YFSETQ in the germline V gene. The germline V and J ends were trimmed by 0 bases and 0 bases, with 10 bases remaining between them. In DNA form, the CDR3 reads TGCGCCAGCAGCTTGGCCGCTGGCAACTCCTACGAGCAGTACTTC. Translated: CASSLAAGNSYEQYF.

This clonotype came up many times. The chain recombines TRBV6-6 with TRBJ2-3; 9 nucleotides line up with TRBD2. Unmatched junction bases numbered 8, after V lost 4 bases and J lost 0 bases. CDR1 is MNHNY, CDR2 SVGAGI, per germline (reference sequence). This CDR3 has 17 amino acids. The CDR3 loop is CASSFRAGGVSTDTQYF. The CDR3 DNA reads TGTGCCAGCAGTTTTCGGGCGGGGGGGGTTAGCACAGATACGCAGTATTTT.

The V and J genes are TRBV5-6 and TRBJ1-1; D remains ambiguous. CDR1 is SGHDT, CDR2 YYEEEE, per germline. V lost 0 bases and J lost 7, with 10 bases in between. CDR3 length: 13 amino acids. For the CDR3, the DNA is TGTGCCAGCAGCTTGGAGCAGGTGATTGAAGCTTTCTTT. Translating gives CASSLEQVIEAFF.

This clonotype appeared once. As the CDR3 is not closed by the conserved phenylalanine or tryptophan, this likely results from a read error. V usage is TRBV14 and J usage is TRBJ2-1; 13 nucleotides line up with TRBD2. CDR3 size: 22 residues. The ends lost 4 bases at V and 0 bases at J; junction bases unmatched: 18. Germline V gives CDR1 SGHDN, CDR2 FVKESK. The CDR3 nucleotides read TGTGCCAGCAGCCGAGAACTCCCCCCGGGACTAGCGGGAATCAGCTCCTACAATGAGCAGTTCCTC. Translated, it gives CASSRELPPGLAGISSYNEQFL.

This clonotype was seen a handful of times. Possible read error: a much larger clone is one base away. The chain combines TRBV11-1 with TRBJ2-1, with D tentatively TRBD1 (6 bases). Germline CDR1 SGHAT, CDR2 FQDESV (reference sequence). The CDR3 has 13 amino acids. CDR3 DNA sequence: TGTGCCGGCAGTACTGACAGGCAGAATGAGCAGTTCTTC. It specifies CAGSTDRQNEQFF.

The chain uses TRBV3-1 and TRBJ1-1; D gene uncertain. From germline, CDR1 is LGHDT and CDR2 YNNKEL (reference sequence). The CDR3 has 13 amino acids. Trimming stripped 4 bases from V and 5 bases from J, with 11 bases between. The DNA for the CDR3 is TGTGCCAGCAGCCCACTCGAAGGAACTGAAGCTTTCTTT. As protein: CASSPLEGTEAFF. Based on the CDR3 plus reference TRBV3-1 and TRBJ1-1, the full variable domain is DTAVSQTPKYLVTQMGNDKSIKCEQNLGHDTMYWYKQDSKKFLKIMFSYNNKELIINETVPNRFSPKSPDKAHLNLHINSLELGDSAVYFCASSPLEGTEAFFGQGTRLTVV.

About this clonotype itself: Since a much larger clone is just one base distant, this may be a read error. CDR3 in DNA: TGTGCCAGCAAGGGTAGCGGCCTAAAAACGTTCGGGCAGTACTTC. This sequence encodes CASKGSGLKTFGQYF. The V call is TRBV28, the J call TRBJ2-7, with D tentatively TRBD2 (6 bases). The V and J ends lost 7 bases and 9 bases respectively, with 25 bases between them. Per germline, CDR1 MDHEN and CDR2 SYDVKM. This CDR3 is built from 15 residues.

At least ten counts were recorded for this clonotype. The V call is TRBV20-1, the J call TRBJ1-5; D gene unclear. V was cut by 0 bases and J by 5 bases, with 14 bases left in between. CDR3 length: 15 amino acids. Per germline, CDR1 DFQATT and CDR2 SNEGSKA (reference sequence). CDR3 in amino acids: CSARDEERSHQPQHF. CDR3 nucleotide sequence: TGCAGTGCTAGAGATGAGGAGCGTTCTCATCAGCCCCAGCATTTT.

This clonotype has a count of ten or more. CDR3 protein: CASSPGRMPIRGIHEQYF. The CDR3, as DNA: TGTGCCAGCAGCCCGGGACGGATGCCAATAAGGGGTATCCACGAGCAGTACTTC. The chain joins TRBV7-8 to TRBJ2-7, with D tentatively TRBD1 or TRBD2 (5 bases each). CDR1 SGHVS and CDR2 FQNEAQ come from the germline V gene. The V end lost 5 bases, the J end lost 5 bases, and 28 bases lay between the germline ends. The CDR3 runs to 18 residues.

This clonotype has at least ten counts. The chain uses TRBV5-1 and TRBJ2-5; 14 positions agree with TRBD2. The ends lost 5 bases at V and 2 bases at J; junction bases unmatched: 5. CDR3 length equals 16 residues. Germline V gives CDR1 SGHRS, CDR2 YFSETQ. This CDR3 is CASRQGLAGAQETQYF. In DNA, the CDR3 is TGCGCCAGCAGGCAGGGACTAGCGGGGGCGCAAGAGACCCAGTACTTC.

This clonotype has at least ten counts. J is TRBJ2-1 and V is TRBV5-1, with 11 positions matching TRBD1. The V gene end was trimmed by 4 bases and the J gene end by 7 bases; junction bases not matched to a gene: 4. There are 14 residues in the CDR3. Germline loops: CDR1 SGHRS, CDR2 YFSETQ. CDR3: CASSAGQGANEQFF. The CDR3 nucleotides are TGCGCCAGCAGCGCTGGACAGGGGGCGAATGAGCAGTTCTTC.

The table lists this clonotype with many counts. The rearrangement uses TRBV4-2 and TRBJ2-7, with 11 positions matching TRBD2. V lost 3 bases to trimming and J lost 6 bases; unmatched junction nucleotides: 7. Germline assignment: CDR1 LGHNA and CDR2 YNFKEQ. The CDR3 loop spans 15 amino acids. The CDR3 nucleotides read TGTGCCAGCAGCCAGGTACTAGCGGGAGATGTCGAGCAGTACTTC. Its protein product is CASSQVLAGDVEQYF.